The 9 T cell receptor beta chains presented below share a single source sample, sequenced in a study of cytomegalovirus exposure and HLA in healthy donors. PCR amplification relied on 60 Vbeta primers (plus 13 Jbeta primers). Repertoires were generated with immunoSEQ multiplex PCR, while TCRdb's copy carries only in-frame clones and drops some. The sample yields about 180,000 clones, over 75% seen once. Sequencing was carried out using PBMCs. These TCRs come from a woman in her 50s in good health and CMV-seronegative.

The genes are TRBV11-2 and TRBJ1-2; tentatively, D is TRBD1 (5 bases). V lost 1 base and J lost 8, with 11 bases in between. The length of the CDR3 is 13 residues. Germline V CDR1 and CDR2: SGHAT, FQNNGV. DNA of the CDR3: TGTGCCAGCAGCTTAGTTACAGACAGCGGCTACACCTTC. This gives the protein CASSLVTDSGYTF.

The chain uses TRBV7-3 and TRBJ2-3; D is ambiguous. Germline V gene data show CDR1 as SGHTA and CDR2 as FQGTGA. The CDR3 covers 14 residues. The germline V and J ends were trimmed by 3 bases and 6 bases, with 13 bases remaining between them. CDR3 amino acids: CASSFEQLGDTQYF. DNA for the CDR3: TGTGCCAGCAGCTTTGAACAGTTAGGCGATACGCAGTATTTT.

The gene calls are TRBV6-5 and TRBJ1-1, with 10 bases lining up with TRBD1. With 2 bases clipped from V and 1 base from J, the junction kept 1 base outside the gene matches. Germline lookup yields CDR1 MNHEY and CDR2 SVGAGI. The CDR3 runs 15 residues. The CDR3 here is CASSYRDRGNTEAFF. CDR3 DNA: TGTGCCAGCAGTTACAGGGACAGGGGGAACACTGAAGCTTTCTTT.

The chain links TRBV15 to TRBJ2-7; 9 bases are a match to TRBD2. Unmatched junction bases numbered 4, after V lost 1 base and J lost 0 bases. CDR1 and CDR2 (germline): LNHNV, YYDKDF (reference sequence). This CDR3 comprises 16 residues. CDR3 nucleotides: TGTGCCACCAGCAGAGCCCGGACTAGCGCCTCCTACGAGCAGTACTTC. This codes for CATSRARTSASYEQYF. Using reference TRBV15 and TRBJ2-7 for the parts outside the CDR3, the full variable domain is DAMVIQNPRYQVTQFGKPVTLSCSQTLNHNVMYWYQQKSSQAPKLLFHYYDKDFNNEADTPDNFQSRRPNTSFCFLDIRSPGLGDTAMYLCATSRARTSASYEQYFGPGTRLTVT.

DNA of the CDR3: TGTGCCAGCAGCCTCATGGGGGGTCAAGATACGCAGTATTTT. Translation: CASSLMGGQDTQYF. The chain has TRBV7-2 and TRBJ2-3; D is perhaps TRBD2 (6 bases). Looked up from germline, CDR1 is SGHTA and CDR2 is FQGNSA. Deletions cut 5 bases from V and 5 bases from J, with 14 bases between. The CDR3 sequence is 14 residues long.

J is TRBJ2-1 and V is TRBV9, with 13 nucleotides matching TRBD2. J gave up 4 bases and V 4 bases, and 5 bases lay outside the gene matches. Per the germline V gene, CDR1 is SGDLS and CDR2 is YYNGEE. The length of the CDR3 is 16 residues. CDR3 nucleotides: TGTGCCAGCAGCCCCCGACTAGCGGGGGGATACAATGAGCAGTTCTTC. Translation: CASSPRLAGGYNEQFF.

The chain joins TRBV28 to TRBJ2-7; TRBD2 matches at 9 bases. The CDR3 runs 14 residues. Losses at the gene ends were 6 bases for V and 5 bases for J; bases not matched to a gene: 8. Germline V gives CDR1 MDHEN, CDR2 SYDVKM. The CDR3 reads CASRILAGRNEQYF. The DNA of the CDR3 is TGTGCCAGCAGAATCCTAGCGGGAAGGAACGAGCAGTACTTC.

The chain employs TRBV4-1 and TRBJ1-5; D is possibly TRBD1 (6 bases). The germline V gene encodes CDR1 MGHRA and CDR2 YSYEKL. This CDR3 spans 14 amino acids. The V gene lost 4 bases and the J gene lost 6 bases, with 13 bases spanning the gap. CDR3 residues: CASSPTLGGQPQHF. In DNA, the CDR3 is TGCGCCAGCAGCCCGACATTAGGGGGTCAGCCCCAGCATTTT.

The J gene is TRBJ2-1, the V gene TRBV5-6; 9 bases align to TRBD1. The CDR3 is 15 residues long. Germline trimming cut 0 bases from V and 4 bases from J; bases unmatched to any gene: 2. Germline V CDR1 and CDR2: SGHDT, YYEEEE. This CDR3 is CASSLVGQGYNEQFF. The CDR3 DNA is TGTGCCAGCAGCTTGGTAGGACAGGGGTACAATGAGCAGTTCTTC. The whole variable domain, remainder taken from reference TRBV5-6 and TRBJ2-1, is DAGVTQSPTHLIKTRGQQVTLRCSPKSGHDTVSWYQQALGQGPQFIFQYYEEEERQRGNFPDRFSGHQFPNYSSELNVNALLLGDSALYLCASSLVGQGYNEQFFGPGTRLTVL.